The 27 T cell receptor beta chains below all came from one sample that was sequenced in a study of technical replicates of blood from a few donors. This table comes from immunoSEQ multiplex PCR, and its TCRdb copy is limited to in-frame clones, with some not included. The profile covers about 12,000 clones, with approximately 94% appearing a single time and 7.5% to 9% taken by the ten largest. Sequenced input: PBMCs. These receptors all stem from a human donor in good health.

V usage is TRBV29-1 and J usage is TRBJ1-2; a weak D match, TRBD1 (6 bases). Trimming removed 4 bases from V and 0 bases from J, with 15 bases in between. Germline CDR1 and CDR2: SQVTM and ANQGSEA. This CDR3 is built from 15 residues. The CDR3 coding sequence is TGCAGCGTTGCGGAAGGACAGCTTGCTAACTATGGCTACACCTTC. Amino acids: CSVAEGQLANYGYTF.

The gene calls are TRBV27 and TRBJ1-1; TRBD1 matches 9 bases. This CDR3 region has 14 residues. CDR1 is MNHEY, CDR2 SMNVEV, per germline (reference sequence). With V trimmed by 4 bases and J by 10 bases, 10 bases remained unmatched. The DNA of the CDR3 is TGTGCCAGCAGTTCCCCCGGGACAGGGAGTCCAGCTTTCTTT. Translating it yields CASSSPGTGSPAFF.

This clone has just one count. J is TRBJ2-3 and V is TRBV4-1; TRBD1 might be the D (6 bases). V lost 4 bases and J lost 0, with 14 bases in between. The length of the CDR3 is 16 residues. Per the germline V gene, CDR1 is MGHRA and CDR2 is YSYEKL. The CDR3 sequence is CASSPWSRGSTDTQYF. DNA of the CDR3: TGCGCCAGCAGCCCCTGGTCAAGGGGGAGCACAGATACGCAGTATTTT.

The chain joins TRBV2 to TRBJ1-2; 9 nucleotides agree with TRBD1. The CDR3 has 13 residues. With V trimmed by 10 bases and J by 6 bases, 9 bases remained unmatched. Per the germline V gene, CDR1 is SNHLY and CDR2 is FYNNEI. This CDR3 reads CATLPDRGHGYTF. Here the CDR3 DNA reads TGTGCCACACTGCCGGACAGGGGCCATGGCTACACCTTC.

The chain recombines TRBV11-3 with TRBJ2-7; D is possibly TRBD2 (6 bases). From germline, CDR1 is SGHNT and CDR2 YENEEA. Trimming left V 6 bases short and J 6 bases short, with 18 bases between. The CDR3 extends over 14 amino acids. CDR3 sequence (DNA): TGTGCCAGCAGTACCGGATTGGGGGGTGCCGAGCAGTACTTC. Translation gives CASSTGLGGAEQYF. Using reference TRBV11-3 and TRBJ2-7 for the parts outside the CDR3, the full variable domain is EAGVVQSPRYKIIEKKQPVAFWCNPISGHNTLYWYLQNLGQGPELLIRYENEEAVDDSQLPKDRFSAERLKGVDSTLKIQPAELGDSAVYLCASSTGLGGAEQYFGPGTRLTVT.

The chain combines TRBV4-1 with TRBJ2-5; 10 bases agree with TRBD1. CDR3 size: 18 residues. Germline CDR1 MGHRA, CDR2 YSYEKL. The V gene end was trimmed by 1 base and the J gene end by 3 bases; junction bases not matched to a gene: 11. CDR3 bases: TGCGCCAGCAGCCAAGTGTTTTTAGGGACAGGGGTCGAAGAGACCCAGTACTTC. Protein sequence: CASSQVFLGTGVEETQYF.

The chain combines TRBV10-3 with TRBJ1-4, with 9 bases aligning to TRBD1. V shed 8 bases, J shed 6 bases, and the junction held 16 bases outside the gene matches. Germline V gene lookup returns CDR1 ENHRY and CDR2 SYGVKD. CDR3 length equals 17 residues. CDR3 sequence: CAIAPTRGDREYEKLFF. Written as DNA, the CDR3 is TGTGCCATCGCGCCGACCAGGGGGGACAGGGAATATGAAAAACTGTTTTTT.

J is TRBJ2-1 and V is TRBV5-1; tentative D call: TRBD2 (6 bases). The CDR3 runs 12 residues. CDR1 and CDR2 (germline): SGHRS, YFSETQ. Trimming removed 4 bases from V and 10 bases from J, with 12 bases in between. The CDR3 DNA sequence: TGCGCCAGCAGCCCCACAGCGGGCGAGCAGTTCTTC. As protein: CASSPTAGEQFF.

This clone was recorded only once. The chain uses TRBV29-1 and TRBJ1-4; possible D gene TRBD1, 5 bases. The CDR3 covers 14 residues. The germline gives CDR1 SQVTM, CDR2 ANQGSEA. The V gene lost 6 bases and the J gene lost 5 bases, with 16 bases spanning the gap. CDR3: CSVRQDSANEKLFF. The CDR3 DNA follows: TGCAGCGTGAGACAAGACAGTGCCAATGAAAAACTGTTTTTT.

The chain combines TRBV30 with TRBJ1-2; tentatively, D is TRBD1 (5 bases). V was trimmed by 0 bases and J by 8 bases, leaving 16 bases between them. The germline gives CDR1 GTSNPN, CDR2 SVGIG (reference sequence). This CDR3 contains 14 residues. In DNA form, the CDR3 reads TGTGCCTGGAGTGTCCCAGGGAAATTGGTCGGCTACACCTTC. Amino acid sequence: CAWSVPGKLVGYTF.

The rearrangement joins TRBV18 to TRBJ1-5; no firm D call. The germline V and J ends were trimmed by 4 bases and 0 bases, with 10 bases remaining between them. The germline gives CDR1 KGHSH, CDR2 LQKENI. This CDR3 is built from 15 residues. The CDR3, as DNA: TGTGCCAGCTCACAAAGCGGGAATAGCAATCAGCCCCAGCATTTT. It translates to CASSQSGNSNQPQHF.

V gene TRBV2 combines with J gene TRBJ2-1; TRBD2 matches at 8 bases. This CDR3 is built from 15 residues. Per the germline V gene, CDR1 is SNHLY and CDR2 is FYNNEI. The junction had 12 bases not matched to a gene; V was cut back by 8 bases and J by 6 bases. For the CDR3, the DNA is TGTGCCAGCTCCGAGGGGGGACTAGAGGGCAATGAGCAGTTCTTC. Translated: CASSEGGLEGNEQFF.

The CDR3 DNA follows: TGTGCCAGCAGGGGTGCCTGGAGCTCCTACGAGCAGTACTTC. It translates to CASRGAWSSYEQYF. The chain uses TRBV2 and TRBJ2-7, with no clear D. CDR1 is SNHLY, CDR2 FYNNEI, per germline. The V gene lost 6 bases and the J gene lost 0 bases, with 12 bases spanning the gap. The CDR3 contains 14 residues. The full variable domain, rest sourced from reference TRBV2 and TRBJ2-7, is EPEVTQTPSHQVTQMGQEVILRCVPISNHLYFYWYRQILGQKVEFLVSFYNNEISEKSEIFDDQFSVERPDGSNFTLKIRSTKLEDSAMYFCASRGAWSSYEQYFGPGTRLTVT.

CDR3 region: CAWSRDLFVGDTQYF. In DNA, the CDR3 is TGTGCCTGGAGTCGGGACTTATTCGTGGGAGATACGCAGTATTTT. This chain links TRBV30 with TRBJ2-3, with D perhaps TRBD2 (6 bases). The CDR3 is 15 residues long. Trimming removed 2 bases from V and 5 bases from J, with 17 bases in between. Germline CDR1 reads GTSNPN; CDR2 reads SVGIG (reference sequence). The whole variable domain, filled in from reference TRBV30 and TRBJ2-3, reads SQTIHQWPATLVQPVGSPLSLECTVEGTSNPNLYWYRQAAGRGLQLLFYSVGIGQISSEVPQNLSASRPQDRQFILSSKKLLLSDSGFYLCAWSRDLFVGDTQYFGPGTRLTVL.

V and J are TRBV9 and TRBJ2-2; perhaps TRBD2 as D (5 bases). CDR3 size: 13 residues. Per the germline V gene, CDR1 is SGDLS and CDR2 is YYNGEE. Trimming removed 6 bases at V and 1 base at J, with 7 bases between. The CDR3 loop reads CASTRVNTGELFF. In nucleotides, the CDR3 is TGTGCCAGCACGCGGGTGAACACCGGGGAGCTGTTTTTT.

The chain links TRBV6-5 to TRBJ2-2, with 8 positions matching TRBD1. CDR1 is MNHEY and CDR2 is SVGAGI in the germline V gene. The CDR3 runs to 16 residues. The ends lost 2 bases at V and 5 bases at J; junction bases unmatched: 7. CDR3 DNA sequence: TGTGCCAGCAGTTACATGCAGGGGGCTTTGACCGGGGAGCTGTTTTTT. Encoded protein: CASSYMQGALTGELFF.

This chain connects TRBV21-1 to TRBJ2-4; the table's TRBD2 call for D was not verified on the DNA. TRBV21-1 is a pseudogene segment. The CDR3 has 19 amino acids. CDR3 nucleotides: TGTGCCAGCAGCGCCTGGATCTCGGGACTAGCGGGAGGTCAAAACATTCAGTACTTC. This translates into CASSAWISGLAGGQNIQYF.

The rearrangement links TRBV7-8 to TRBJ1-3; tentative D call: TRBD1 (6 bases). V was trimmed by 6 bases and J by 0 bases, leaving 24 bases between them. Per germline, CDR1 SGHVS and CDR2 FQNEAQ. The CDR3 has 19 amino acids. The CDR3 sequence is CASRKTERQATNSGNTIYF. The CDR3 coding sequence is TGTGCCAGCAGGAAGACTGAGAGACAGGCAACAAACTCTGGAAACACCATATATTTT.

V and J are TRBV5-1 and TRBJ2-7; tentative D call: TRBD2 (5 bases). V was clipped by 4 bases and J by 3 bases, with 11 bases between them. CDR1 is SGHRS, CDR2 YFSETQ, per germline. The CDR3 consists of 13 residues. This CDR3 is CASSQGLNYEQYF. In DNA, the CDR3 is TGCGCCAGCAGCCAAGGACTTAACTACGAGCAGTACTTC.

The chain couples TRBV6-6 to TRBJ2-7; 8 nucleotides line up with TRBD2. The CDR3 has 14 residues. Germline V gene data show CDR1 as MNHNY and CDR2 as SVGAGI (reference sequence). V was clipped by 8 bases and J by 2 bases; unmatched bases: 8. The CDR3 sequence: CASALGTSAYEQYF. CDR3 nucleotides: TGTGCCAGCGCCCTAGGGACTAGTGCCTACGAGCAGTACTTC.

V gene TRBV14 combines with J gene TRBJ2-5, with 9 bases fitting TRBD2. Germline lookup yields CDR1 SGHDN and CDR2 FVKESK. J gave up 5 bases and V 1 base, and 2 bases lay outside the gene matches. CDR3 length equals 14 residues. This CDR3 is CASSQAGLAETQYF. In DNA form, the CDR3 reads TGTGCCAGCAGCCAAGCAGGACTAGCGGAGACCCAGTACTTC.

CDR3 bases: TGTGCCAGCAGCTTCTTACGGACAGCTCCGGGCGAGCAGTACTTC. Translation: CASSFLRTAPGEQYF. This chain links TRBV11-1 with TRBJ2-7; possible D gene TRBD1, 6 bases. V was clipped by 3 bases and J by 6 bases, with 18 bases between them. The CDR3 totals 15 residues. Looked up from germline, CDR1 is SGHAT and CDR2 is FQDESV (reference sequence).

The chain joins TRBV7-3 to TRBJ1-2, with a possible D match to TRBD1 (6 bases). The CDR3 totals 13 residues. Germline V gene lookup returns CDR1 SGHTA and CDR2 FQGTGA. V was trimmed by 11 bases and J by 8 bases, leaving 21 bases between them. The CDR3 sequence is CAAAQGPSEGYTF. CDR3 in DNA: TGTGCCGCTGCCCAGGGGCCTTCGGAAGGCTACACCTTC.

The CDR3 DNA sequence: TGTGCCAGCAGCTCCCCCCAGGACAGGGCGGACGATACGCAGTATTTT. This encodes CASSSPQDRADDTQYF. This chain links TRBV6-6 with TRBJ2-3, with 8 bases that match TRBD1. Unmatched junction bases numbered 14, after V lost 6 bases and J lost 6 bases. This CDR3 has 16 amino acids. Germline CDR1 is MNHNY and CDR2 is SVGAGI (reference sequence).

The chain links TRBV4-1 to TRBJ1-4; D ambiguous. The germline CDR1 and CDR2 sequences are MGHRA and YSYEKL. The CDR3 has 15 amino acids. V lost 0 bases and J lost 3, with 8 bases in between. This chain's CDR3 is CASSQDNRANEKLFF. The CDR3 coding sequence is TGCGCCAGCAGCCAAGACAATCGGGCTAATGAAAAACTGTTTTTT.

The chain employs TRBV7-7 and TRBJ2-5; 11 bases are a match to TRBD2. There are 15 residues in the CDR3. Trimming cost V 5 bases and J 1 base; bases outside gene matches: 3. CDR1 and CDR2 (germline): SSHAT, FNYEAQ (reference sequence). The CDR3 loop is CASSLGLAGQETQYF. CDR3 coding DNA: TGTGCCAGCAGCCTAGGACTAGCGGGCCAAGAGACCCAGTACTTC.

The chain is built from TRBV19 and TRBJ1-2, with D tentatively TRBD1 (5 bases). Germline V CDR1 and CDR2: LNHDA, SQIVND (reference sequence). Deletions cut 6 bases from V and 7 bases from J, with 15 bases between. This CDR3 has 13 amino acids. The CDR3 is CASRVQGSPGYTF. CDR3 nucleotide sequence: TGTGCCAGTAGGGTTCAGGGCTCGCCTGGCTACACCTTC. Based on the CDR3 plus reference TRBV19 and TRBJ1-2, the full variable domain is DGGITQSPKYLFRKEGQNVTLSCEQNLNHDAMYWYRQDPGQGLRLIYYSQIVNDFQKGDIAEGYSVSREKKESFPLTVTSAQKNPTAFYLCASRVQGSPGYTFGSGTRLTVV.